The source of this T cell receptor beta chain is a study of shared clonotypes between healthy human individuals (TCRdb year 2020). With respect to the entire study: A few men and a couple of women, aged 18 to 49 years, made up the cohort. For each donor, CD4 naive and CD4 memory were each run on three plates, CD8 naive on two plates, and CD8 memory on one plate. To estimate repertoire size and how much clonotypes are shared between individuals, the study performed deep sequencing of blood TCR repertoires from about 5 healthy adults. Between about 0.85 and 8.9 billion PBMCs per donor were obtained by leukapheresis. To increase sequencing depth and limit assay-specific biases, different laboratories used diverse techniques to prepare libraries and sequence TCR repertoires. General conclusions and limits of the study: Compared with non-shared clonotypes, the clonotypes found in all four sorted-subset donors had higher generation probabilities. Incomplete sequencing was indicated by rarefaction of sorted-subset datasets, despite the large sequencing depth. Based on pairwise subsampling, the degree of clonotype sharing among donors was expected to be affected by sequencing depth. Only blood was sampled, and tissue TCR repertoires likely differ from those in blood. Because the study included only a small number of donors, the genetic and exposure-history diversity represented was limited. Roughly 5% of naive CD4, 3.5% of naive CD8, around 2.3% of memory CD4, and approximately 0.39% of memory CD8 clonotypes were shared across several donors. Estimated clonotype richness was generally larger for naive than for memory subsets.

Using the deep immunoSEQ assay, multiplex PCR amplified TCR CDR3 regions from genomic DNA. For each cell subset, the extracted genomic DNA was distributed evenly across all wells of several immunoSEQ 96-well plates, and each plate served as one replicate. For sorted subsets, about 220 ng of genomic DNA, equivalent to 30,000 or so T cell genomes, went into each replicate PCR. The purified libraries were quantified using a Qubit 3.0 fluorometer, sized with a Bioanalyzer 2100, and then quantified again using the KAPA Library Quantification kit. Every immunoSEQ 96-well plate was sequenced on a dedicated single-read 150-cycle Illumina NextSeq 550 flow cell. Concerning the study's data processing: Because the immunoSEQ output held only junctional sequences and lacked quality scores, the filtering could not match the filtering applied to full-length reads. To assign V/J genes and CDR3, sequences were annotated using PyIR, a Python wrapper for IgBLAST v1.9, with IMGT germline references. Reads were filtered out if the reads had weak V/J assignments (E-value above 1e-6), no CDR3, stop codons, out-of-frame junctions, or ambiguous translated residues. V3J clonotypes were defined by identical inferred V gene, J gene, and CDR3 amino acid sequence. Percentage overlap between repertoires was computed as shared unique clonotypes divided by the size of the smaller repertoire. Richness of each repertoire was evaluated using RTK rarefaction, the Chao1 estimator, and Recon v2.1 estimates of unobserved clonotypes. Generation probabilities were computed with OLGA for all TCRbeta clonotypes obtained by the gDNA method from several donors. TCRdb took this table from immuneACCESS and kept in-frame rearrangements with V and J called. Such tables lack part of the clones; where checked against another copy, unresolved V genes explain under half of the gap, and the rest is unexplained. The V and J calls and clone size were taken over from that table, and D and trimming were inferred from the DNA. In all, the sample holds roughly 2.5 million clones, and approximately 94% of those were seen once. Of the sample, under 0.15% is held by the ten largest clones.

The donors were healthy, HIV-negative adults who had no recently reported acute infections or vaccinations. All donors were Caucasian adults living in Nashville, Tennessee, USA. CD4+ T cells were enriched by magnetic negative selection, after which naive cells were positively selected on CD45RA and the negative fraction was taken as the memory subset. After blood collection by leukapheresis, PBMCs were isolated using Ficoll-Histopaque density gradient centrifugation and then cryopreserved in the vapor phase of liquid nitrogen. Analytical flow cytometry was used to check the purity and quantity of each magnetically sorted T cell population. From each sorted fraction, genomic DNA was isolated and quantified by UV absorbance on a Nanodrop 2000c. Note on this clone: It lacks a known antigen. It has no much larger one-base neighbor in the sample; base qualities were not kept.

V ends up 6 bases short and J 4 bases short, with an unmatched junction base count of 7. Sequences ENHRY (CDR1) and SYGVKD (CDR2) are obtained from the germline V gene. The CDR3, from cysteine to phenylalanine, totals 14 residues. Just the 42-base CDR3 DNA is kept, in frame starting at base 1. The rearrangement combines TRBV10-3 with TRBJ2-7; 9 nucleotides in the junction match TRBD2. The material sequenced was naive CD4+ T cells sorted from blood. The sample's cell subset or site label is to be understood as: CD45RA+ positively selected. The receptor was isolated from a young man in good health. The DNA is TGTGCCATCAGCTCTAGCGGGGAACGGTACGAGCAGTACTTC. The translation is CAISSSGERYEQYF.